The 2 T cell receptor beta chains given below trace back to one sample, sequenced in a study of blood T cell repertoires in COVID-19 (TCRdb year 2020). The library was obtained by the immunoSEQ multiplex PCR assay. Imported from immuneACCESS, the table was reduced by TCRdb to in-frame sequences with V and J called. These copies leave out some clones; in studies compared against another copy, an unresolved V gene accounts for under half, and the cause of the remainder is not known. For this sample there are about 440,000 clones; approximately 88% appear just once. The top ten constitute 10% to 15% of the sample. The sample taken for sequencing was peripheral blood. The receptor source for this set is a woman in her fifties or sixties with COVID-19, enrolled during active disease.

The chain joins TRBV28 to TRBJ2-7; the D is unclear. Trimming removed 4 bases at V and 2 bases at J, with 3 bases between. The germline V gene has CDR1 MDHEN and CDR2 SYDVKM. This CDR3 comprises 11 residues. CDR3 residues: CASSSTYEQYF. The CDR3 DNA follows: TGTGCCAGCAGTTCTACCTACGAGCAGTACTTC.

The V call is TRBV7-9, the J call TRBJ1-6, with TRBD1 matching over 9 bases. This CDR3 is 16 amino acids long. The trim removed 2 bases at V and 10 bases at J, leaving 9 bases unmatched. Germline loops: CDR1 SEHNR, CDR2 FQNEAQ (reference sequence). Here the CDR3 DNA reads TGTGCCAGCAGCTTAAGCGTGGGACAGGGTTCATCACCCCTCCACTTT. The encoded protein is CASSLSVGQGSSPLHF.